This T cell receptor (beta chain) was captured by sequencing in a study of T cells in Graves' hyperthyroidism and ophthalmopathy. CDR1 DFQATT and CDR2 SNEGSKA come from the germline V gene (reference sequence). Trimming left V 5 bases short and J 1 base short, with 12 bases between. The CDR3 is 14 amino acids. Points from the study as a whole: Most thyroid clonotypes expanded above 0.001 were also detected in blood.

About this clonotype itself: Its matching antigen is unknown.

Amplification of TCR beta CDR3 regions was performed using RNA transcripts as template. TCR CDR3 regions were first amplified by RT-PCR with HTBI primers. TCRdb re-called the multiplex PCR reads with MiXCR, one entry per CDR3 protein. Of some 340,000 distinct CDR3 sequences listed, roughly an eighth were seen once; the top ten hold almost 35%. The rearrangement uses TRBV20-1 and TRBJ2-4, with a tentative D call TRBD1 (6 bases). The receptor's source is a woman aged 40-49 years with Graves' ophthalmopathy. Sequencing was performed on blood. DNA of the CDR3: TGCAGTGCTTCCGCTACAGGGGCCAAAAACATTCAGTACTTC. As protein: CSASATGAKNIQYF.